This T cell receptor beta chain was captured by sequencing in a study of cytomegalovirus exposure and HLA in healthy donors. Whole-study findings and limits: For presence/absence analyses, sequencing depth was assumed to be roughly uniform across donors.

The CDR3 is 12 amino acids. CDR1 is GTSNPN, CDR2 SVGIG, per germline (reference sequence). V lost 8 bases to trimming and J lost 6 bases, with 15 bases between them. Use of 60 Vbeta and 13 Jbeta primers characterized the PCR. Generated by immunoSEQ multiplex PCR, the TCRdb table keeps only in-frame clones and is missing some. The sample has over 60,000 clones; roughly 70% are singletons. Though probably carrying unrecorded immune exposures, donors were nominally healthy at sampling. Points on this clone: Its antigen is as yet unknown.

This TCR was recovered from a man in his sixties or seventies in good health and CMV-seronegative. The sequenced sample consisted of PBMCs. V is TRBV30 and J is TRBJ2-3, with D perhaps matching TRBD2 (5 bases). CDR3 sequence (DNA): TGTGCCCAAGGACTTCCCTTTGATACGCAGTATTTT. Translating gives CAQGLPFDTQYF.